A single count supports the clone carrying this T cell receptor beta chain. CDR1 is SGHTA and CDR2 is FQGNSA in the germline V gene. V trimming: 4 bases; J trimming: 2 bases; junction bases outside the gene matches: 8. The length of the CDR3 is 15 residues. TCRdb's copy holds only in-frame clones and misses some; the assay was immunoSEQ multiplex PCR. The sample records more than 250,000 clones, 70% to 90% being singletons. This record comes from a study of blood T cell repertoires in COVID-19. In terms of age and location, participants ranged from about 18 to 100 years and lived in about 25 US areas. Participant-reported clinical history was the basis for cohort assignment.

Sequencing used PBMCs or T cells enriched from blood (not recorded which). The chain has TRBV7-2 and TRBJ2-7; 7 bases align to TRBD1. The sequence was obtained from a woman aged 25-40 years who had recovered from COVID-19. The CDR3 spells CASSSLRTGPYEQYF. In DNA form, the CDR3 reads TGTGCCAGCAGCTCTCTTCGGACAGGCCCCTACGAGCAGTACTTC.